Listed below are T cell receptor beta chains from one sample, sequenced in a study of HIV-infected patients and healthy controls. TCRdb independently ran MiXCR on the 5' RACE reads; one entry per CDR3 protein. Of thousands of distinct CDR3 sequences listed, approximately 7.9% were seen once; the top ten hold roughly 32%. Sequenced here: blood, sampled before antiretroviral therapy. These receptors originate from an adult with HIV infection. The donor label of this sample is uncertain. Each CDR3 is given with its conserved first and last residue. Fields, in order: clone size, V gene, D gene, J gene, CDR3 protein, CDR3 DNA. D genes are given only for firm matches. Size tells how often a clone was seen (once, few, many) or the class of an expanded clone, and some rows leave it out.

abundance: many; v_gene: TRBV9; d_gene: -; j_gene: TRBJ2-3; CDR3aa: CASSPSFF; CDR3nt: TGTGCCAGCAGCCCCTCCTTTTTT
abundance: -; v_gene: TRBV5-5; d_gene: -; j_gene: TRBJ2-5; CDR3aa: CASSSPRNFETQYF; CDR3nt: TGTGCCAGCAGCTCCCCCCGGAATTTCGAGACCCAGTACTTC
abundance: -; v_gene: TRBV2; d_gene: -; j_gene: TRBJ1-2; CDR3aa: CASSGRSTGPYGYTF; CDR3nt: TGTGCCAGCAGCGGACGATCAACAGGGCCGTATGGCTACACCTTC
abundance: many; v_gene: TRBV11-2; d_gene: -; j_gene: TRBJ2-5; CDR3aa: CASSLDPVQETQYF; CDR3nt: TGTGCCAGCAGCTTAGATCCGGTTCAAGAGACCCAGTACTTC
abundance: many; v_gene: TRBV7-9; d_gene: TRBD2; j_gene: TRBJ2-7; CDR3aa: CASSSSSGRANF; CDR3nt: TGTGCCAGCAGCTCCTCTAGCGGGAGGGCCAACTTC
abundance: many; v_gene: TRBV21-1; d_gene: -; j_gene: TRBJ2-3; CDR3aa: CASIPLGQGAPTDTQYF; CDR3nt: TGTGCCAGCATCCCCCTCGGACAGGGGGCCCCCACAGATACGCAGTATTTT
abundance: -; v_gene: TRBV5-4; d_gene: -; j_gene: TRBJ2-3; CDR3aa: CASSLPSGPSTDTQYF; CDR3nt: TGTGCCAGCAGCTTGCCCTCGGGGCCTAGCACAGATACGCAGTATTTT
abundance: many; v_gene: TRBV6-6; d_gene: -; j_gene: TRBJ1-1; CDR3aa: CARYTDTEAFF; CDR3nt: TGTGCCAGATATACGGACACTGAAGCTTTCTTT
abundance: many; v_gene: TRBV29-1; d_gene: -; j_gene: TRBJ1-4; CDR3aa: CSVGTAQTNEKLFF; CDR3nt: TGCAGCGTTGGTACAGCGCAAACTAATGAAAAACTGTTTTTT
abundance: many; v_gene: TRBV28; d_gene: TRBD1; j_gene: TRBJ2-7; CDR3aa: CASSQRTGVGEQYF; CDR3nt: TGTGCCAGCAGCCAACGGACAGGGGTAGGAGAGCAGTACTTC
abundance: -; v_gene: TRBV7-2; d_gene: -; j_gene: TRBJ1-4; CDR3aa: CASSPWGYEKLFF; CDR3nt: TGTGCCAGCAGCCCCTGGGGTTATGAAAAACTGTTTTTT
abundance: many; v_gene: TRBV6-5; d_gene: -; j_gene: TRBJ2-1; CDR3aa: CASSRGDLYYNEQFF; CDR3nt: TGTGCCAGCAGTAGGGGGGACCTATACTACAATGAGCAGTTCTTC
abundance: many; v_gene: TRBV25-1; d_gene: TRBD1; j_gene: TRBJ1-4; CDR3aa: CASSPLTGREEKLFF; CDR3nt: TGTGCCAGCAGTCCCTTGACAGGGAGGGAGGAAAAACTGTTTTTT
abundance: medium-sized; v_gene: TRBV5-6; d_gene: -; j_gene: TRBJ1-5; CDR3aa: CASSQGTGVNQPQHF; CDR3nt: TGTGCCAGCAGCCAAGGGACCGGGGTTAATCAGCCCCAGCATTTT
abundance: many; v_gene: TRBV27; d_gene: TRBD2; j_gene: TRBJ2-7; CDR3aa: CASSFLGGAYEQYF; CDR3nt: TGTGCCAGCAGTTTTTTGGGAGGGGCCTACGAGCAGTACTTC
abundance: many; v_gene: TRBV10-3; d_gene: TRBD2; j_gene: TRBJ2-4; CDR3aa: CAISPFLPGLAGGAKNIQYF; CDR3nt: TGTGCCATCAGTCCCTTTCTACCGGGACTAGCGGGGGGAGCCAAAAACATTCAGTACTTC
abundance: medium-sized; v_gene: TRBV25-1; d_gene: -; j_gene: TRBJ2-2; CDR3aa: CASSERFSKTGELFF; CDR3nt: TGTGCCAGCAGTGAAAGATTCAGCAAGACCGGGGAGCTGTTTTTT
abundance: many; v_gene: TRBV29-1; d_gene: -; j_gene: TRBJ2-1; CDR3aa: CSVGGPTHNEQFF; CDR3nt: TGCAGCGTTGGGGGACCCACCCACAATGAGCAGTTCTTC
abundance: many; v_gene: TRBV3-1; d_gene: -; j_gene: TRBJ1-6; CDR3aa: CASSQDPRVGSYNSPLHF; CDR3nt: TGTGCCAGCAGCCAAGACCCGAGAGTAGGGTCCTATAATTCACCCCTCCACTTT
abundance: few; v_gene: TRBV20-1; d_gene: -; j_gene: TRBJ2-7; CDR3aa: CSASRGGPYEQYF; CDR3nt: TGCAGTGCTAGTCGGGGCGGCCCCTACGAGCAGTACTTC
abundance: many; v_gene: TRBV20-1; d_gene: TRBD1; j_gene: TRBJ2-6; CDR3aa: CSARQGAGANVLTF; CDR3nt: TGCAGTGCTAGACAGGGGGCTGGGGCCAACGTCCTGACTTTC
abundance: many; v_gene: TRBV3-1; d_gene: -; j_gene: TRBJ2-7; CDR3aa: CASSQEGRPYEQYF; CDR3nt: TGTGCCAGCAGCCAAGAAGGCAGGCCATACGAGCAGTACTTC
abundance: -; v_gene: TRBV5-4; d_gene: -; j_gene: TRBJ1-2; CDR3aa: CASRKLGDYGYTF; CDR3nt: TGTGCCAGCCGTAAATTGGGTGACTATGGCTACACCTTC
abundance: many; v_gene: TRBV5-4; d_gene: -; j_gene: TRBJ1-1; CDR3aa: CASSLTLNTEAFF; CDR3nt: TGTGCCAGCAGCTTGACCTTAAACACTGAAGCTTTCTTT
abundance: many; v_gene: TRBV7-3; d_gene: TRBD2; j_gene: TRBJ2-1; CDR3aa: CASSLRASGSHNEQFF; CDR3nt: TGTGCCAGCAGCTTAAGGGCTAGCGGGAGCCACAATGAGCAGTTCTTC
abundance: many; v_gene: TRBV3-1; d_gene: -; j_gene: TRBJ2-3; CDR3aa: CASSPVRRTDTQYF; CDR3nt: TGTGCCAGCAGCCCAGTCCGCCGCACAGATACGCAGTATTTT
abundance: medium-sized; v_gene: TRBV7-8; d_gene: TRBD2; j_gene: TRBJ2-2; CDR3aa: CASSLGGATGELFF; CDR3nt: TGTGCCAGCAGCCTCGGGGGGGCCACCGGGGAGCTGTTTTTT
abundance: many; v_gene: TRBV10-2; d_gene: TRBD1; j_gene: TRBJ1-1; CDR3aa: CASSETGGSTEAFF; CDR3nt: TGCGCCAGCAGTGAGACAGGGGGCTCCACTGAAGCTTTCTTT
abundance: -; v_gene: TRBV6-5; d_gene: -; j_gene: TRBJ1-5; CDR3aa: CASRGSLANQPQHF; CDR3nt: TGTGCCAGCCGCGGAAGCCTTGCCAATCAGCCCCAGCATTTT
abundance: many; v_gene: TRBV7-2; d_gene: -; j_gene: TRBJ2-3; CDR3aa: CASSLVGLVLDTQYF; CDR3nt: TGTGCCAGCAGCTTAGTTGGGCTAGTTTTAGATACGCAGTATTTT
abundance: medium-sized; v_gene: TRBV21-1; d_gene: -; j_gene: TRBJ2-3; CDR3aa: CASSKEARVPTDTQYF; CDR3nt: TGTGCCAGCAGCAAAGAGGCCAGGGTTCCTACAGATACGCAGTATTTT
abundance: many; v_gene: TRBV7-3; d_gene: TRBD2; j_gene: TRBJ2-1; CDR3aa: CASSLLAGGGNEQFF; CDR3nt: TGTGCCAGCAGCCTACTAGCGGGGGGCGGGAATGAGCAGTTCTTC
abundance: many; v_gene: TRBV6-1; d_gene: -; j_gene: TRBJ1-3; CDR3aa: CASSEVGISGNTIYF; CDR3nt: TGTGCCAGCAGTGAAGTTGGGATCTCTGGAAACACCATATATTTT
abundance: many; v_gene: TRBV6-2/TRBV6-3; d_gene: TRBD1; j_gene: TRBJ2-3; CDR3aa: CASSYRTGPTDTQYF; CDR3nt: TGTGCCAGCAGTTACAGGACAGGGCCCACAGATACGCAGTATTTT
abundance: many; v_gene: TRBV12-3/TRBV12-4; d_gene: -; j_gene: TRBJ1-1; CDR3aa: CASSPRGANTEAFF; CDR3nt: TGTGCCAGCAGTCCCCGGGGTGCTAACACTGAAGCTTTCTTT
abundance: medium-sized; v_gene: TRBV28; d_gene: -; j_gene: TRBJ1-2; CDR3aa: CASRGAYGYTF; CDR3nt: TGTGCCAGCAGAGGGGCTTACGGCTACACCTTC
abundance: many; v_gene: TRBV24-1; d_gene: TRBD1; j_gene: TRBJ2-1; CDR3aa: CATSDLRGTDYNEQFF; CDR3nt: TGTGCCACCAGTGATTTGCGAGGGACAGATTACAATGAGCAGTTCTTC
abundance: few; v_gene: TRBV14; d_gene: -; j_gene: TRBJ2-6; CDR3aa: CASSQGGPSSGANVLTF; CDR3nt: TGTGCCAGCAGCCAAGGAGGTCCGTCCTCTGGGGCCAACGTCCTGACTTTC
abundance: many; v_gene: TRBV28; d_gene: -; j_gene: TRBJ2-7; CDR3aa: CASTWGSEQYF; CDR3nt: TGTGCCAGCACCTGGGGGTCCGAGCAGTACTTC
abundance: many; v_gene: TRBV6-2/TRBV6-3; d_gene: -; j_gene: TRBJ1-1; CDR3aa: CASSWGTGREAFF; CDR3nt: TGTGCCAGCAGTTGGGGTACGGGCAGGGAAGCTTTCTTT
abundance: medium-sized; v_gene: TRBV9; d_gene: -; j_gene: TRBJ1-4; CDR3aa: CASNPETNEKLFF; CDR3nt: TGTGCCAGCAATCCCGAAACTAATGAAAAACTGTTTTTT
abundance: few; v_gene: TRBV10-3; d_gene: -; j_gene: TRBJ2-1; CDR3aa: CAISDPGQPTLAYNEQFF; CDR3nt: TGTGCCATCAGTGACCCAGGACAGCCGACCCTCGCCTACAATGAGCAGTTCTTC
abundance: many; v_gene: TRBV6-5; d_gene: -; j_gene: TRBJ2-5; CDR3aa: CASSSARETQYF; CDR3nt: TGTGCCAGCTCTTCCGCGAGGGAGACCCAGTACTTC
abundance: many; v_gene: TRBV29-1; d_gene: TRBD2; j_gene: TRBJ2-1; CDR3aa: CSAAGTSGRNNEQFF; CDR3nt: TGCAGCGCTGCCGGGACTAGCGGGAGAAACAATGAGCAGTTCTTC
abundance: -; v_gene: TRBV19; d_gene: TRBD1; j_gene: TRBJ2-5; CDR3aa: CASSFGQVQYF; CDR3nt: TGTGCCAGTAGTTTTGGACAGGTCCAGTACTTC
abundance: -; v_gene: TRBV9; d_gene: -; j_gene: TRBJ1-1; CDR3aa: CASSTLDGGATEAFF; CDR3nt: TGTGCCAGCAGCACCCTCGACGGGGGAGCCACTGAAGCTTTCTTT
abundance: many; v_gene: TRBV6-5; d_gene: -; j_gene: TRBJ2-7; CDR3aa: CASSPRAHSYEQYF; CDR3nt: TGTGCCAGCAGTCCTCGGGCCCACTCCTACGAGCAGTACTTC
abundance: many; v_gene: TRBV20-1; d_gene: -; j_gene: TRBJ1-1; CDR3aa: CSARDQGSNTEAFF; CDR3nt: TGCAGTGCTAGAGATCAGGGGTCGAACACTGAAGCTTTCTTT
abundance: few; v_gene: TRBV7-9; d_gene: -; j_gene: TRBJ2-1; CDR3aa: CASSSTLRVRGVGEQFF; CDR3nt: TGTGCCAGCAGCTCTACGCTTAGGGTAAGGGGCGTTGGGGAGCAGTTCTTC
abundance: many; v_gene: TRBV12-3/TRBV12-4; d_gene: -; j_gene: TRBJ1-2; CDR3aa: CASSTGFGYTF; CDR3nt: TGTGCCAGCAGTACAGGGTTCGGCTACACCTTC
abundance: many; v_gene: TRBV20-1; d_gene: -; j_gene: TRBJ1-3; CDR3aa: CSARAVGGGNTIYF; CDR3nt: TGCAGTGCTAGAGCCGTAGGAGGCGGAAACACCATATATTTT
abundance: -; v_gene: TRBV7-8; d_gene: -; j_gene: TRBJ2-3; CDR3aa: CASSLVGQGSNTDTQYF; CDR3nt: TGTGCCAGCAGCTTAGTTGGGCAGGGGAGTAACACAGATACGCAGTATTTT
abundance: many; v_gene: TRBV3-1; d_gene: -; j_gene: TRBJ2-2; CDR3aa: CASSQDGRGPTGELFF; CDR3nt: TGTGCCAGCAGCCAAGACGGGCGGGGACCCACCGGGGAGCTGTTTTTT
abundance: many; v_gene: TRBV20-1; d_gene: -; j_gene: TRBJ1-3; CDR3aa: CSARDSAPGRASGNTIYF; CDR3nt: TGCAGTGCTAGAGATTCGGCCCCGGGCAGGGCCTCTGGAAACACCATATATTTT